One and the same sample provided the 27 T cell receptor beta chains below, sequenced in a study of post-analysis software for immune sequencing data. Notes on the study in general: Roughly 5 TRBV segments were significantly more frequent in patients than in controls. TRBV5-6, TRBV5-1 and TRBV20-1 were among these segments.

Built from TCR beta cDNA, the libraries had unique molecular identifiers in them. TCRdb re-called the PCR reads through MiXCR, storing one row per CDR3 protein. The repertoire holds more than 350,000 distinct CDR3 sequences, roughly 40% seen once, with approximately 7.1% in the top ten. Which antigens these TCRs recognize remains unknown. Material for sequencing was blood. These receptors were obtained from a girl aged 2 to 10 with multiple sclerosis.

A note on this clonotype: As the CDR3 is not closed by the conserved phenylalanine or tryptophan, this likely results from a read error. This chain joins TRBV20-1 and TRBJ2-1; 10 nucleotides agree with TRBD2. The V gene's germline CDR1 is DFQATT and CDR2 SNEGSKA (reference sequence). This CDR3 comprises 17 residues. V shed 3 bases and J 5 bases; nucleotides not matched to a gene: 13. The CDR3 sequence: CSASSEILAGVNNEQFS. In DNA form, the CDR3 reads TGCAGTGCTAGCAGTGAGATTCTAGCGGGAGTAAACAATGAGCAGTTCTCC.

The chain is built from TRBV29-1 and TRBJ1-1; 8 bases map to TRBD1. CDR3 length equals 13 residues. Unmatched junction bases numbered 8, after V lost 6 bases and J lost 5 bases. The germline V gene has CDR1 SQVTM and CDR2 ANQGSEA. The CDR3 sequence is CSVERTGRTEAFF. In DNA, the CDR3 is TGCAGCGTAGAAAGGACAGGGAGGACTGAAGCTTTCTTT.

The chain joins TRBV27 to TRBJ2-5; D tentatively fits TRBD1 or TRBD2 (5 bases each). The DNA end is a closer match to TRBJ2-7, so the J assignment may be wrong. The CDR3 is 12 residues long. CDR1 is MNHEY and CDR2 is SMNVEV in the germline V gene (reference sequence). This chain's CDR3 is CATSGQTYEQYF. CDR3 bases: TGTGCCACCTCGGGGCAGACCTACGAGCAGTACTTC.

This sequence joins TRBV24-1 and TRBJ2-1; no firm D call. The length of the CDR3 is 13 residues. Between the trimmed V and J ends, which lost 0 bases and 8 bases, there was a span of 7 bases. Germline CDR1 KGHDR, CDR2 SFDVKD. CDR3 nucleotide sequence: TGTGCCACCAGTGATTTGCGGTTCTATGAGCAGTTCTTC. It is translated as CATSDLRFYEQFF.

This rearrangement joins TRBV5-1 to TRBJ2-7, with D perhaps matching TRBD2 (5 bases). Germline lookup yields CDR1 SGHRS and CDR2 YFSETQ. This CDR3 comprises 13 residues. V was shortened by 1 base and J by 6 bases, with 11 bases between the two germline ends. The CDR3 region is CASSLLAAGEQYF. As DNA, the CDR3 is TGCGCCAGCAGCTTGTTAGCTGCGGGCGAGCAGTACTTC.

This clonotype was found a few times. The rearrangement links TRBV6-5 to TRBJ1-2; 9 bases fit TRBD1. This CDR3 comprises 14 residues. Trimming cost V 4 bases and J 4 bases; bases outside gene matches: 4. Germline loops: CDR1 MNHEY, CDR2 SVGAGI. The CDR3 sequence is CASSWGQGVYGYTF. CDR3 sequence (DNA): TGTGCCAGCAGTTGGGGACAGGGAGTCTATGGCTACACCTTC.

V usage is TRBV28 and J usage is TRBJ2-7; 8 nucleotides line up with TRBD1. The DNA matches TRBJ2-5 better at its end, which makes the J call doubtful. Germline CDR1 reads MDHEN; CDR2 reads SYDVKM. The CDR3 extends over 14 amino acids. CDR3 in amino acids: CASSTRQGTETQYF. CDR3 nucleotides: TGTGCCAGCAGTACACGACAGGGGACGGAGACCCAGTACTTC.

The table lists this clonotype with a few counts. The V gene is TRBV20-1, the J gene TRBJ1-4, with D maybe TRBD1 (5 bases). V was pared by 0 bases and J by 4 bases, with 30 bases between. Germline lookup yields CDR1 DFQATT and CDR2 SNEGSKA (reference sequence). This CDR3 spans 21 amino acids. The CDR3 DNA follows: TGCAGTGCTAGAGATGACTTTAGGGGTTCCTCCTCTGGAGACTATAATGAAAAACTGTTTTTT. It yields the protein CSARDDFRGSSSGDYNEKLFF.

This clonotype was seen a single time. The chain joins TRBV10-3 to TRBJ2-4; tentatively, D is TRBD1 (7 bases). The germline V gene encodes CDR1 ENHRY and CDR2 SYGVKD. This CDR3 is 15 amino acids long. V shed 1 base and J shed 5 bases, with 12 bases lying between them. Here the CDR3 reads CAISEWGDSQNIQYF. CDR3 bases: TGTGCCATCAGTGAGTGGGGGGACAGCCAAAACATTCAGTACTTC.

The V and J genes are TRBV6-6 and TRBJ1-5, with TRBD1 matching over 8 bases. The germline V gene encodes CDR1 MNHNY and CDR2 SVGAGI (reference sequence). V lost 5 bases and J lost 4; bases outside the gene matches: 4. The CDR3 sequence is 14 residues long. The CDR3 loop is CASSDRGGNQPQHF. For the CDR3, the DNA is TGTGCCAGCAGTGACAGGGGAGGAAATCAGCCCCAGCATTTT.

The rearrangement links TRBV5-1 to TRBJ2-4; 9 nucleotides agree with TRBD1. Losses at the gene ends were 0 bases for V and 6 bases for J; bases not matched to a gene: 4. From germline, CDR1 is SGHRS and CDR2 YFSETQ. The CDR3 contains 15 residues. CDR3 residues: CASSLVGTGRNIQYF. CDR3 DNA: TGCGCCAGCAGCTTGGTTGGGACAGGGAGAAACATTCAGTACTTC. Variable domain in full (rest from reference TRBV5-1 and TRBJ2-4): KAGVTQTPRYLIKTRGQQVTLSCSPISGHRSVSWYQQTPGQGLQFLFEYFSETQRNKGNFPGRFSGRQFSNSRSEMNVSTLELGDSALYLCASSLVGTGRNIQYFGAGTRLSVL.

The sample holds a few counts of this clonotype. J is TRBJ1-1 and V is TRBV6-1; D gene uncertain. Germline CDR1 reads MNHNS; CDR2 reads SASEGT. The CDR3 has 11 amino acids. Trimming removed 1 base at V and 5 bases at J, with 2 bases between. The CDR3 nucleotides read TGTGCCAGCAGTGAAGGGACTGAAGCTTTCTTT. Translated: CASSEGTEAFF.

The chain links TRBV13 to TRBJ1-4; no firm D call. Germline V gene lookup returns CDR1 PRHDT and CDR2 FYEKMQ (reference sequence). This CDR3 spans 13 amino acids. The germline V and J ends were trimmed by 5 bases and 4 bases, with 8 bases remaining between them. The CDR3 region has the DNA TGTGCCAGCAGCCCGGTGGATAATGAAAAACTGTTTTTT. It translates to CASSPVDNEKLFF.

The chain uses TRBV24-1 and TRBJ2-5; 10 positions match TRBD1. The CDR3 covers 16 residues. Germline V CDR1 and CDR2: KGHDR, SFDVKD. With 4 bases clipped from V and 3 bases from J, the junction kept 7 bases outside the gene matches. Here the CDR3 reads CATSDTGTGDEETQYF. The DNA of the CDR3 is TGTGCCACCAGTGACACCGGGACAGGGGACGAAGAGACCCAGTACTTC.

This sequence joins TRBV7-2 and TRBJ2-5; TRBD2 agrees at 10 bases. This CDR3 region has 19 residues. J lost 4 bases, V lost 8 bases, and 22 bases had no gene match. CDR1 is SGHTA, CDR2 FQGNSA, per germline. The CDR3 reads CASASRSGTSVSRVETQYF. CDR3 bases: TGTGCCAGCGCGTCTCGTTCAGGGACTAGCGTGAGTCGGGTAGAGACCCAGTACTTC.

This clonotype was counted a few times. The chain has TRBV24-1 and TRBJ2-1; 12 bases are a match to TRBD2. The CDR3 spans 14 residues. The ends lost 3 bases at V and 11 bases at J; junction bases unmatched: 4. Germline lookup yields CDR1 KGHDR and CDR2 SFDVKD. The DNA of the CDR3 is TGTGCCACCAGTGATGACGGGACTAGCGGGCAGCAGTTCTTC. This translates into CATSDDGTSGQQFF.

This chain links TRBV4-2 with TRBJ2-7; 7 bases match TRBD1. The CDR3 runs 17 residues. Germline CDR1 LGHNA, CDR2 YNFKEQ. The junction had 12 bases not matched to a gene; V was cut back by 0 bases and J by 4 bases. The CDR3 DNA reads as TGTGCCAGCAGCCAAGATCTCGGTATGGACAGGAGGTACGAGCAGTACTTC. This codes for CASSQDLGMDRRYEQYF.

This clonotype was counted only a few times. The CDR3 nucleotides read TGTGCCAGCAGTTATGGGGAATTCGCGGTTGATGAGCAGTTCTTC. Its translation: CASSYGEFAVDEQFF. This rearrangement joins TRBV6-2 or TRBV6-3 to TRBJ2-1, with D uncertain. V gave up 3 bases and J gave up 8 bases, with 17 bases separating them. This CDR3 comprises 15 residues. CDR1 and CDR2 (germline): MNHEY, SVGEGT.

CDR3 amino acids: CSAVLTGVETGELFF. CDR3 in DNA: TGCAGCGCGGTGTTAACAGGGGTCGAGACCGGGGAGCTGTTTTTT. The genes are TRBV29-1 and TRBJ2-2, with 7 bases aligning to TRBD1. There are 15 residues in the CDR3. Looked up from germline, CDR1 is SQVTM and CDR2 is ANQGSEA. Trimming at V came to 7 bases and at J to 5 bases, leaving 13 bases not matched to a gene.

This clonotype was seen a few times. The rearrangement uses TRBV28 and TRBJ1-1, with D hard to call. Germline CDR1 reads MDHEN; CDR2 reads SYDVKM. The length of the CDR3 is 15 residues. Trimming left V 3 bases short and J 8 bases short, with 19 bases between. In DNA, the CDR3 is TGTGCCAGCAGTTTTGGTATCGACGGAGGAAAAGAAGCTTTCTTT. Translated, it gives CASSFGIDGGKEAFF.

This sequence joins TRBV12-3 or TRBV12-4 and TRBJ1-2; D is undetermined. Between the trimmed V and J ends, which lost 2 bases and 7 bases, there was a span of 11 bases. The CDR3 extends over 13 amino acids. The CDR3 DNA sequence: TGTGCCAGCAGTTTACTGTCACGGAGTGGCTACACCTTC. Amino acid sequence: CASSLLSRSGYTF.

The chain recombines TRBV30 with TRBJ2-1, with 10 bases matching TRBD2. Unmatched junction bases numbered 8, after V lost 2 bases and J lost 7 bases. Germline CDR1 and CDR2: GTSNPN and SVGIG (reference sequence). The CDR3 length is 15 residues. The CDR3 here is CAWSRRPLAGNEQFF. The CDR3 nucleotides read TGTGCCTGGAGTCGCCGCCCACTAGCGGGGAATGAGCAGTTCTTC.

This clonotype showed up many times. The chain joins TRBV29-1 to TRBJ2-5; D ambiguous. This CDR3 spans 16 amino acids. Germline-derived CDR1 and CDR2 are SQVTM and ANQGSEA. V lost 0 bases, J lost 0 bases, and 14 bases lay in between. The DNA for the CDR3 is TGCAGCGTTGAAGATCCGAAGGCCCAGTACCAAGAGACCCAGTACTTC. It codes for CSVEDPKAQYQETQYF.

V usage is TRBV5-1 and J usage is TRBJ2-3; the match to TRBD1 covers 8 bases. Trimming cost V 4 bases and J 2 bases; bases outside gene matches: 6. CDR3 length: 15 amino acids. The germline V gene has CDR1 SGHRS and CDR2 YFSETQ. DNA of the CDR3: TGCGCCAGCAGCAGGAACAGGGGGTTCACAGATACGCAGTATTTT. This codes for CASSRNRGFTDTQYF.

This clonotype was observed a few times. The rearrangement joins TRBV5-6 to TRBJ2-1, with 9 bases that match TRBD2. The CDR3 sequence is 15 residues long. CDR1 is SGHDT and CDR2 is YYEEEE in the germline V gene. Trimming removed 0 bases from V and 9 bases from J; junction bases left unmatched: 7. As DNA, the CDR3 is TGTGCCAGCAGCTTGGTTCCTAGCGGGAACGGTGAGCAGTTCTTC. Translation gives CASSLVPSGNGEQFF.

CDR3 loop: CASSDRVYSPLHF. The CDR3, as DNA: TGTGCCAGCAGCGACAGGGTTTATTCACCCCTCCACTTT. V gene TRBV7-9 combines with J gene TRBJ1-6, with TRBD1 matching 7 bases. The length of the CDR3 is 13 residues. V lost 5 bases, J lost 8 bases, and 3 bases stayed unmatched. The germline CDR1 and CDR2 sequences are SEHNR and FQNEAQ (reference sequence).

The genes are TRBV15 and TRBJ1-4; the match to TRBD1 covers 10 bases. Germline V gives CDR1 LNHNV, CDR2 YYDKDF (reference sequence). The CDR3 loop spans 15 amino acids. Germline trimming cut 5 bases from V and 6 bases from J; bases unmatched to any gene: 6. The CDR3 is CATSGRDRGYEKLFF. In DNA form, the CDR3 reads TGTGCCACCAGCGGACGGGACAGGGGATATGAAAAACTGTTTTTT.